Each of the 19 T cell receptor beta chains below was sequenced from the same sample in a study of identifying expanded T cells in peripheral blood. Profiled with immunoSEQ multiplex PCR; TCRdb holds only in-frame clones, not every one. The sample lists under 110,000 clones, around 85% seen once, with roughly a sixth in the top ten. The sample taken for sequencing was blood. These receptors originate from a person aged 18 to 69 in good health.

The chain carries TRBV11-3 and TRBJ2-3; the D is unclear. Germline loops: CDR1 SGHNT, CDR2 YENEEA. The CDR3 covers 10 residues. Trimming removed 10 bases from V and 8 bases from J, with 10 bases in between. CDR3 sequence reads: CATDTGTQYF. The CDR3 DNA is TGTGCCACCGATACGGGTACGCAGTATTTT.

This clone was seen a handful of times. One end of the junction is discordant with germline, which a read error may explain. The chain recombines TRBV18 with TRBJ1-6; 7 bases line up with TRBD1. The CDR3 extends over 18 amino acids. CDR1 and CDR2 (germline): KGHSH, LQKENI. The CDR3 here is CASSPRGLSRTGEVPLNF. The CDR3 DNA is TGTGCCAGCTCACCACGAGGTCTTTCCCGGACAGGAGAGGTCCCTTTAAACTTT.

The chain is built from TRBV15 and TRBJ2-2; TRBD1 matches 7 bases. This CDR3 region has 15 residues. After removal of 3 bases from V and 5 bases from J, the junction contained 6 bases not matched to a gene. The germline V gene encodes CDR1 LNHNV and CDR2 YYDKDF (reference sequence). CDR3 sequence: CATSSRQGRTGELFF. For the CDR3, the DNA is TGTGCCACCAGCAGTCGACAGGGCCGGACCGGGGAGCTGTTTTTT.

J is TRBJ2-7 and V is TRBV2; D ambiguous. With 8 bases removed from V and 3 bases from J, the gap between germline ends came to 14 bases. CDR3 length equals 13 residues. CDR1 and CDR2 from the germline V gene are SNHLY and FYNNEI. The CDR3, as DNA: TGTGCCAGCGTACGGCCGCTGAACTACGAGCAGTACTTC. It encodes CASVRPLNYEQYF.

As regards this clone: The sample holds other DNA sequences that translate to the same CDR3. The J gene is TRBJ1-2, the V gene TRBV6-1, with 7 bases fitting TRBD1. The CDR3 contains 14 residues. CDR1 MNHNS and CDR2 SASEGT come from the germline V gene. The junction had 6 bases not matched to a gene; V was cut back by 8 bases and J by 0 bases. DNA of the CDR3: TGTGCCAGCGGGCGGACAGGAGCTAACTATGGCTACACCTTC. Its translation: CASGRTGANYGYTF.

The CDR3 DNA sequence: TGTGCCAGTAGTATAGGGACAGGGAGTTACACCGGGGAGCTGTTTTTT. It yields the protein CASSIGTGSYTGELFF. The chain couples TRBV19 to TRBJ2-2, with 8 bases fitting TRBD1. J lost 3 bases, V lost 1 base, and 4 bases had no gene match. From germline, CDR1 is LNHDA and CDR2 SQIVND (reference sequence). The CDR3 covers 16 residues.

The chain has TRBV28 and TRBJ2-2; perhaps D is TRBD1 or TRBD2 (5 bases each). Trimming took 1 base from V and 5 from J, leaving 8 bases between them. This CDR3 has 14 residues. Germline CDR1 is MDHEN and CDR2 is SYDVKM. The CDR3 coding sequence is TGTGCCAGCAGTTTATCGTGGGGGACCGGGGAGCTGTTTTTT. Residues: CASSLSWGTGELFF.

V is TRBV4-1 and J is TRBJ1-1; 7 positions match TRBD1. Trimming cost V 4 bases and J 1 base; bases outside gene matches: 9. The CDR3 runs to 16 residues. Germline-derived CDR1 and CDR2 are MGHRA and YSYEKL. CDR3 sequence: CASSPRTGAANTEAFF. CDR3 bases: TGCGCCAGCAGCCCTCGGACAGGTGCGGCGAACACTGAAGCTTTCTTT.

The gene calls are TRBV7-8 and TRBJ1-6; TRBD1 is a possible D gene (6 bases). The V gene lost 1 base and the J gene lost 7 bases, with 14 bases spanning the gap. The CDR3 covers 16 residues. Germline lookup yields CDR1 SGHVS and CDR2 FQNEAQ. The CDR3, as DNA: TGTGCCAGCAGCTTAGTGTACAGGGCTTCGAATTCACCCCTCCACTTT. Its translation is CASSLVYRASNSPLHF.

CDR3 loop: CAISASATGVQPQHF. The CDR3 nucleotides are TGTGCCATCAGTGCCTCGGCGACAGGGGTACAGCCCCAGCATTTT. This chain links TRBV10-3 with TRBJ1-5, with 8 nucleotides matching TRBD1. J gave up 7 bases and V 4 bases, and 9 bases lay outside the gene matches. This CDR3 is built from 15 residues. CDR1 ENHRY and CDR2 SYGVKD come from the germline V gene.

This clone was recorded only once. Here the CDR3 DNA reads TGTGCCAGCAGTCTCCCCGTGGGGGGGACCGGGGAGCTGTTTTTT. Protein product: CASSLPVGGTGELFF. This chain connects TRBV28 to TRBJ2-2, with TRBD2 matching over 7 bases. V lost 5 bases to trimming and J lost 5 bases; unmatched junction nucleotides: 8. There are 15 residues in the CDR3. Looked up from germline, CDR1 is MDHEN and CDR2 is SYDVKM.

V is TRBV11-2 and J is TRBJ2-7; D not resolved. The germline gives CDR1 SGHAT, CDR2 FQNNGV. This CDR3 spans 12 amino acids. V dropped 4 bases and J dropped 4 bases, with 8 bases sitting between them. CDR3 DNA sequence: TGTGCCAGCAGCTCGGCCAAGTACGAGCAGTACTTC. It translates to CASSSAKYEQYF.

The V and J genes are TRBV19 and TRBJ2-3; 14 bases align to TRBD2. The CDR3 extends over 18 amino acids. Germline loops: CDR1 LNHDA, CDR2 SQIVND (reference sequence). J gave up 0 bases and V 6 bases, and 8 bases lay outside the gene matches. The CDR3 protein is CASSRGLAGGRSTDTQYF. As DNA, the CDR3 is TGTGCCAGTAGCAGAGGACTAGCGGGGGGCAGGAGCACAGATACGCAGTATTTT. Complete variable domain (other parts from reference TRBV19 and TRBJ2-3): DGGITQSPKYLFRKEGQNVTLSCEQNLNHDAMYWYRQDPGQGLRLIYYSQIVNDFQKGDIAEGYSVSREKKESFPLTVTSAQKNPTAFYLCASSRGLAGGRSTDTQYFGPGTRLTVL.

The chain combines TRBV19 with TRBJ2-2, with a tentative D call TRBD2 (5 bases). The CDR3 covers 17 residues. Trimming pared 7 bases from V and 5 bases from J, leaving 23 bases between. Germline V gene sequence: CDR1 LNHDA, CDR2 SQIVND (reference sequence). CDR3 sequence (DNA): TGTGCCAGTACCCCCCATGAGGGCCCCGAGTGGACCGGGGAGCTGTTTTTT. Translating gives CASTPHEGPEWTGELFF.

The chain couples TRBV11-3 to TRBJ1-1; D gene ambiguous. Deletions cut 3 bases from V and 1 base from J, with 6 bases between. The V gene's germline CDR1 is SGHNT and CDR2 YENEEA. The CDR3 has 13 amino acids. The CDR3 nucleotides read TGTGCCAGCAGCTTGGCTGAGAACACTGAAGCTTTCTTT. It translates to CASSLAENTEAFF.

The chain joins TRBV18 to TRBJ2-7; no reliable D call. Trimming pared 0 bases from V and 2 bases from J, leaving 8 bases between. The CDR3 consists of 14 residues. From germline, CDR1 is KGHSH and CDR2 LQKENI. CDR3 DNA sequence: TGTGCCAGCTCACCACCGGGATTCACCTACGAGCAGTACTTC. Translated: CASSPPGFTYEQYF.

This clone was seen once. The chain carries TRBV5-6 and TRBJ2-7; D ambiguous. Trimming cost V 0 bases and J 5 bases, with 6 bases left between them. CDR3 size: 12 residues. Germline V CDR1 and CDR2: SGHDT, YYEEEE. The CDR3 protein is CASSLGSHEQYF. The CDR3 coding sequence is TGTGCCAGCAGCTTGGGAAGTCACGAGCAGTACTTC. Variable domain in full (rest from reference TRBV5-6 and TRBJ2-7): DAGVTQSPTHLIKTRGQQVTLRCSPKSGHDTVSWYQQALGQGPQFIFQYYEEEERQRGNFPDRFSGHQFPNYSSELNVNALLLGDSALYLCASSLGSHEQYFGPGTRLTVT.

The rearrangement joins TRBV9 to TRBJ2-2, with 9 bases that match TRBD1. The CDR3 has 15 amino acids. Per germline, CDR1 SGDLS and CDR2 YYNGEE. V gave up 2 bases and J gave up 6 bases; unmatched junction bases: 5. Here the CDR3 reads CASSVTGGSAGELFF. The DNA of the CDR3 is TGTGCCAGCAGCGTGACAGGGGGAAGCGCCGGGGAGCTGTTTTTT.

This chain joins TRBV5-1 and TRBJ2-1; D gene unclear. This CDR3 has 13 residues. Germline CDR1 and CDR2: SGHRS and YFSETQ. V was clipped by 0 bases and J by 10 bases, with 11 bases between them. The CDR3 region is CASSLAIVEEQFF. CDR3 DNA sequence: TGCGCCAGCAGCTTGGCCATTGTAGAGGAGCAGTTCTTC. The variable domain in full, completed from reference TRBV5-1 and TRBJ2-1, reads KAGVTQTPRYLIKTRGQQVTLSCSPISGHRSVSWYQQTPGQGLQFLFEYFSETQRNKGNFPGRFSGRQFSNSRSEMNVSTLELGDSALYLCASSLAIVEEQFFGPGTRLTVL.